This TCR beta chain was sequenced during a study of blood T cell repertoires in COVID-19. Sequencing used immunoSEQ multiplex PCR; TCRdb keeps in-frame clones, though not all of them. The sample has some 70,000 clones, roughly 88% seen once. The CDR3 spans 15 residues. Germline values: CDR1 SGHVS, CDR2 FNYEAQ. V was trimmed by 2 bases and J by 4 bases, leaving 14 bases between them. Sequencing was done on a sample of peripheral blood. This TCR came from a man in his 70s with active or convalescent COVID-19. The rearrangement uses TRBV7-6 and TRBJ2-5, with D possibly being TRBD2 (5 bases). CDR3 nucleotide sequence: TGTGCCAGCAGCTTATGGTCTAGCTTCTCAGAGACCCAGTACTTC. Residues: CASSLWSSFSETQYF.